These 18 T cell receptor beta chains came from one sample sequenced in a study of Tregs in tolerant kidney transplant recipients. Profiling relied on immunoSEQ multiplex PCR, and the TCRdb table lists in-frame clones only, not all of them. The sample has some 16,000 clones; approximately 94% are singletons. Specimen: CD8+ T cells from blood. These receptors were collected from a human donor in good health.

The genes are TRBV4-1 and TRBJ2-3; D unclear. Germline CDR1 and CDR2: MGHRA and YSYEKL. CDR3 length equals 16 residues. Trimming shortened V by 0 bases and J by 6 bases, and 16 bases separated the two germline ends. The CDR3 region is CASSQDRPPARDTQYF. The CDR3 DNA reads TGCGCCAGCAGCCAAGATCGACCCCCCGCGAGGGATACGCAGTATTTT.

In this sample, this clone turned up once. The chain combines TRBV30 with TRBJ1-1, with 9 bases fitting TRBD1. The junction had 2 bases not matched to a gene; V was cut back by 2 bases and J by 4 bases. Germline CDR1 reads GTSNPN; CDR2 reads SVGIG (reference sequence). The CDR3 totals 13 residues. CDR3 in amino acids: CAWSSTGGTEAFF. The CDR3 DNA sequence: TGTGCCTGGAGTTCGACAGGGGGCACTGAAGCTTTCTTT.

CDR3 sequence (DNA): TGCGCCAGCAGCCCCGAGGGGGGTTACTACGAGCAGTACTTC. Amino acid sequence: CASSPEGGYYEQYF. The chain employs TRBV4-1 and TRBJ2-7; the D gene could be TRBD1 or TRBD2 (6 bases each). Germline CDR1 reads MGHRA; CDR2 reads YSYEKL. V lost 4 bases, J lost 3 bases, and 13 bases lay in between. This CDR3 contains 14 residues.

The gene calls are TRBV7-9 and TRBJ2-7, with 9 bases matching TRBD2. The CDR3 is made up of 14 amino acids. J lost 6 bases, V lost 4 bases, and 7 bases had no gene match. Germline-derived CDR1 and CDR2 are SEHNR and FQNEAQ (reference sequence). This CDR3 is CASSSPGLAAEQYF. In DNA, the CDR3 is TGTGCCAGCAGCTCCCCGGGACTAGCAGCCGAGCAGTACTTC.

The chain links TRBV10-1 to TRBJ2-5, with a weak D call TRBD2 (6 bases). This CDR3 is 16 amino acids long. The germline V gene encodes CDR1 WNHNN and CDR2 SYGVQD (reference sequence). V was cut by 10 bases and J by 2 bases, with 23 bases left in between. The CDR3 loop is CANPSRSASVQETQYF. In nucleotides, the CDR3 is TGCGCCAACCCGTCCCGGTCGGCTAGCGTACAAGAGACCCAGTACTTC.

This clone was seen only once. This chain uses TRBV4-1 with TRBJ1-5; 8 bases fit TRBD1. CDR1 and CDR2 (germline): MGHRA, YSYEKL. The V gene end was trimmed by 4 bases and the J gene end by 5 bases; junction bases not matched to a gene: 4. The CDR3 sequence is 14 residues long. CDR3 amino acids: CASSRSQGDQPQHF. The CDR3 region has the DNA TGCGCCAGCAGCCGATCACAGGGGGATCAGCCCCAGCATTTT.

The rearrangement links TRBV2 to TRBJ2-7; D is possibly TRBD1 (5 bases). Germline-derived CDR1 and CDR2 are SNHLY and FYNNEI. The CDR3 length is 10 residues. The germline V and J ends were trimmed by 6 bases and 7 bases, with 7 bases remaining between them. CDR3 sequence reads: CASRAGEQYF. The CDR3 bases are TGTGCCAGCAGGGCAGGGGAGCAGTACTTC.

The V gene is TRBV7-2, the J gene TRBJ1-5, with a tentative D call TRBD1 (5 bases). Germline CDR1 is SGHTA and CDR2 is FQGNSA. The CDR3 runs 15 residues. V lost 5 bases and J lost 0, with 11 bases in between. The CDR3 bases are TGTGCCAGCAGCATCCACGGGGGTAGCAATCAGCCCCAGCATTTT. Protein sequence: CASSIHGGSNQPQHF.

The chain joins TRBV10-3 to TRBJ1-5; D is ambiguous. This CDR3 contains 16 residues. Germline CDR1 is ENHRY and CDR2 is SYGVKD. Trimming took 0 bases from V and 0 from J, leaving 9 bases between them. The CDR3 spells CAISESSTYSNQPQHF. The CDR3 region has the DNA TGTGCCATCAGTGAGTCGAGTACTTATAGCAATCAGCCCCAGCATTTT.

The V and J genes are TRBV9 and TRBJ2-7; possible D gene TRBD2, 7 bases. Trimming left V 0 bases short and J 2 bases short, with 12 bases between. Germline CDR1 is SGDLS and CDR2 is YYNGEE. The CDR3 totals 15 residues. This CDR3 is CASSVAGGTTYEQYF. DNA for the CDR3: TGTGCCAGCAGCGTAGCCGGGGGGACAACCTACGAGCAGTACTTC.

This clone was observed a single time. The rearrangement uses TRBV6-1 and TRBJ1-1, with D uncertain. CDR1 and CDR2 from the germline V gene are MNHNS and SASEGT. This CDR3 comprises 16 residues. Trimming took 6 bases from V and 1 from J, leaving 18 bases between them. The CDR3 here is CASSEREYGENTEAFF. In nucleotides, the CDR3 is TGTGCCAGCAGCGAAAGAGAATACGGAGAGAACACTGAAGCTTTCTTT.

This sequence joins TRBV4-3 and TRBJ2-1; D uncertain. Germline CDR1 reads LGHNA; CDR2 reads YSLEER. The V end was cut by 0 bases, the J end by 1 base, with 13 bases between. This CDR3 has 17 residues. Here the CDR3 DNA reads TGCGCCAGCAGCCAAGATAGTAGTCCGAGATCCTACAATGAGCAGTTCTTC. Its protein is CASSQDSSPRSYNEQFF.

DNA for the CDR3: TGCAGCGTTGATTTAGGGTACGAGCAGTACTTC. As protein: CSVDLGYEQYF. The chain links TRBV29-1 to TRBJ2-7; D is unclear. In germline, CDR1 is SQVTM, CDR2 ANQGSEA. The CDR3 is made up of 11 amino acids. The ends were cut back, 3 bases at V and 4 bases at J, with 7 bases in the middle.

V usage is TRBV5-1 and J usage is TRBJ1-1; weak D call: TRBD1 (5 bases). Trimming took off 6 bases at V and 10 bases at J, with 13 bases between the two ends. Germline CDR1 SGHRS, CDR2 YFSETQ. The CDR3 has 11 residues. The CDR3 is CASTPGGGAFF. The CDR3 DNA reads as TGCGCCAGCACCCCTGGGGGAGGAGCTTTCTTT.

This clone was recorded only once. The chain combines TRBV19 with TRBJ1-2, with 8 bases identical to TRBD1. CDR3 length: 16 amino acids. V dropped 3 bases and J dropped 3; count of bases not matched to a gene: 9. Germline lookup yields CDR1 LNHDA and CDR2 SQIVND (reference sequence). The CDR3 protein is CASSMRRQGTHYGYTF. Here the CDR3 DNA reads TGTGCCAGTAGTATGAGGAGACAGGGGACCCACTATGGCTACACCTTC.

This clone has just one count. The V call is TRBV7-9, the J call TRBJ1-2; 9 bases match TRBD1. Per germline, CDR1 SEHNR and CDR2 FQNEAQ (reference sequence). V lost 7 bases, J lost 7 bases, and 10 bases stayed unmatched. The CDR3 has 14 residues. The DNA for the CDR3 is TGTGCCAGCAATGAACAGGGGGCAGCAGGTGGCTACACCTTC. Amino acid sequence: CASNEQGAAGGYTF.

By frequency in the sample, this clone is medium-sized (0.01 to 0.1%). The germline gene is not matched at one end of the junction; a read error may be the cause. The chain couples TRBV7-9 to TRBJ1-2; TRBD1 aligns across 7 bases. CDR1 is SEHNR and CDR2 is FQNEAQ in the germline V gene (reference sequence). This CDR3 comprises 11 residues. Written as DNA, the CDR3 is TGTGCCAGCAGCTTAGTAACCGGGACAGACTTC. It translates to CASSLVTGTDF.

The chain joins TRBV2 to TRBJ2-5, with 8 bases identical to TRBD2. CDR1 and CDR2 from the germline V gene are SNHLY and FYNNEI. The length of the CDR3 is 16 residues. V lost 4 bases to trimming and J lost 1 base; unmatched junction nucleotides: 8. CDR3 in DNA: TGTGCCAGCAGTGCGTGGAACGGGGGGGTCCAAGAGACCCAGTACTTC. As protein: CASSAWNGGVQETQYF.